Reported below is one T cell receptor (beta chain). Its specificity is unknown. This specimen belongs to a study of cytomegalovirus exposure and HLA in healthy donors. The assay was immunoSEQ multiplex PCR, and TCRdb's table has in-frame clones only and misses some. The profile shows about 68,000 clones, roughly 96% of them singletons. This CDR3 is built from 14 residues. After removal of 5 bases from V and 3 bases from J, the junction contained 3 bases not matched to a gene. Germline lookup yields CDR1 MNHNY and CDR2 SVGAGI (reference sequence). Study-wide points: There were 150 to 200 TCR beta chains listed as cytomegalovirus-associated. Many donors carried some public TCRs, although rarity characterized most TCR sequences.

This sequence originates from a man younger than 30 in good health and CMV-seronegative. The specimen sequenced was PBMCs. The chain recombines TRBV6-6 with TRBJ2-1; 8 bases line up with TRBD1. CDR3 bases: TGTGCCAGCAGTCCAGGGGGCCTCTACAATGAGCAGTTCTTC. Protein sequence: CASSPGGLYNEQFF.